The 19 T cell receptor beta chains reported below all come from one sample, sequenced in a study of tumor and adjacent non-tumor tissue in lung cancer. The template was RNA from unsorted bulk tissue. TCRbeta libraries were built with three rounds of nested PCR, modified from ARM-PCR. Each CDR3 protein is one row after TCRdb ran MiXCR on the multiplex PCR reads. The sample lists approximately 100,000 distinct CDR3 sequences, roughly 77% seen once, with under 45% in the top ten. Sequenced sample: lung tumor tissue. The receptors were sampled from an older woman with non-small cell lung cancer.

Comment on this clonotype: Sequence at one end of the junction differs from germline and may be a read error. The rearrangement links TRBV6-6 to TRBJ2-2; no definite D call. The CDR3 runs to 14 residues. In germline, CDR1 is MNHNY, CDR2 SVGAGI (reference sequence). In nucleotides, the CDR3 is TGTGCCAGTAGTTACCAGGCGAACACCGGGGAGCTGTTTTTT. It encodes CASSYQANTGELFF.

A note on this clonotype: Lacking the conserved final phenylalanine or tryptophan, this CDR3 likely reflects a read error. Because the CDR3's place on the DNA is in doubt, the DNA is left out and the CDR3 is given as listed by TCRdb. The chain recombines TRBV20-1 with TRBJ1-4. Germline V lookup: CDR1 DFQATT, CDR2 SNEGSKA (reference sequence). The CDR3 totals 15 residues, both ends included. CDR3 loop: CSARDPGASNEKLFS.

Details on this clonotype: Sequence at one end of the junction differs from germline and may be a read error. CDR3 in DNA: TGTGCCAGCAGCCCACAGGGGAAGCTAGGCTATCGCTACACCTTC. This sequence encodes CASSPQGKLGYRYTF. The chain is built from TRBV11-2 and TRBJ1-2; 7 bases are a match to TRBD1. The germline V gene has CDR1 SGHAT and CDR2 FQNNGV. The CDR3 spans 15 residues.

V usage is TRBV10-1 and J usage is TRBJ2-1, with 12 bases matching TRBD2. The CDR3 consists of 19 residues. CDR1 and CDR2 (germline): WNHNN, SYGVQD (reference sequence). Trimming removed 3 bases from V and 1 base from J; junction bases left unmatched: 10. This CDR3 reads CASSEGSSGGARSYNEQFF. The CDR3 coding sequence is TGCGCCAGCAGTGAAGGTTCTAGCGGGGGGGCTCGATCCTACAATGAGCAGTTCTTC.

This chain links TRBV6-2 or TRBV6-3 with TRBJ2-5; 8 bases align to TRBD1. CDR1 is MNHEY, CDR2 SVGEGT, per germline. This CDR3 has 16 amino acids. With V trimmed by 2 bases and J by 6 bases, 11 bases remained unmatched. The CDR3 nucleotides are TGTGCCAGCAGTTACAACGTCGGAGGACAGGGACAGACCCAGTACTTC. Translated, it gives CASSYNVGGQGQTQYF.

Details on this clonotype: At one of its ends the junction is not consistent with the germline gene, which may arise from a read error. J is TRBJ1-2 and V is TRBV5-1; D may be TRBD1 (5 bases). CDR1 is SGHRS and CDR2 is YFSETQ in the germline V gene. The CDR3 totals 15 residues. CDR3 sequence: CASSLAGTRTDGYAF. The DNA of the CDR3 is TGCGCCAGCAGCTTGGCCGGGACCCGGACGGATGGCTACGCCTTC.

The chain has TRBV20-1 and TRBJ2-4, with TRBD2 matching 10 bases. V gave up 7 bases and J gave up 8 bases; unmatched junction bases: 17. The length of the CDR3 is 16 residues. The V gene's germline CDR1 is DFQATT and CDR2 SNEGSKA (reference sequence). In DNA, the CDR3 is TGCAGTGATAAAGATAGGGTAGCGGGAGGAATGGACATTCAGTACTTC. Protein sequence: CSDKDRVAGGMDIQYF.

In this sample, this clonotype turned up a few times. CDR3 amino acids: CASSPSERGAYEQYF. The CDR3 nucleotides read TGTGCCAGCAGCCCCTCGGAGAGGGGCGCCTACGAGCAGTACTTC. V gene TRBV7-2 combines with J gene TRBJ2-7, with D perhaps matching TRBD1 or TRBD2 (5 bases each). The CDR3 loop spans 15 amino acids. Germline V gives CDR1 SGHTA, CDR2 FQGNSA. V gave up 5 bases and J gave up 2 bases, with 16 bases separating them.

About this clonotype: The junction departs from the called germline gene at one end, perhaps through a read error. The rearrangement joins TRBV4-3 to TRBJ2-1; no firm D call. Per germline, CDR1 LGHNA and CDR2 YSLEER. The CDR3 runs 14 residues. The CDR3 bases are TGCGCCAGCAGCCGGCGGCTAACCTACAACGAGCAGTTCTTC. Translated, it gives CASSRRLTYNEQFF.

V gene TRBV28 combines with J gene TRBJ2-7; 9 nucleotides line up with TRBD2. CDR3 length: 14 amino acids. Germline CDR1 MDHEN, CDR2 SYDVKM. The V and J ends lost 6 bases and 4 bases, in that order; junction bases with no gene match: 7. CDR3 coding DNA: TGTGCCAGCAGACCCGTGCGGGGGGGTTACGAGCAGTACTTC. Its protein product is CASRPVRGGYEQYF.

About this clonotype itself: The junction and the germline gene differ at one end; a read error may be behind it. CDR3 bases: TGTGCTAGCAGCTCCTCCCCCAGTTACAATGAGCAGTTCTTC. Amino acids: CASSSSPSYNEQFF. This chain links TRBV11-1 with TRBJ2-1, with D uncertain. The germline gives CDR1 SGHAT, CDR2 FQDESV (reference sequence). The CDR3 is made up of 14 amino acids. The full variable domain, with the rest looked up from reference TRBV11-1 and TRBJ2-1, is EAEVAQSPRYKITEKSQAVAFWCDPISGHATLYWYRQILGQGPELLVQFQDESVVDDSQLPKDRFSAERLKGVDSTLKIQPAELGDSAMYLCASSSSPSYNEQFFGPGTRLTVL.

Comments on this clonotype: A read error may produce the germline difference seen at one junction end. The chain uses TRBV6-2 or TRBV6-3 and TRBJ1-5; D might be TRBD1 (6 bases). Germline V gives CDR1 MNHEY, CDR2 SVGEGT. CDR3 length: 15 amino acids. CDR3 nucleotide sequence: TGTGCCAGCAGTCTGGGGACAAATAGCAATCAGTCCCAGCATTTT. It encodes CASSLGTNSNQSQHF.

This clonotype was detected once. The conserved final phenylalanine or tryptophan is absent from the CDR3, which likely points to a read error. The CDR3 DNA reads TGCAGTGCGCCGGTACTAGCGGGGGGAGCCAAAAACATTCAGTACCTC. Protein sequence: CSAPVLAGGAKNIQYL. The V call is TRBV20-1, the J call TRBJ2-4, with TRBD2 matching 12 bases. J was trimmed by 0 bases and V by 6 bases; bases with no gene match: 6. The length of the CDR3 is 16 residues. Germline-derived CDR1 and CDR2 are DFQATT and SNEGSKA (reference sequence).

On this clonotype: At one of its ends the junction is not consistent with the germline gene, which may arise from a read error. The CDR3 here is CASSRDRNDRNIRHF. The CDR3 DNA is TGTGCCAGCAGCCGCGACAGGAACGATAGAAACATTCGGCACTTC. The chain joins TRBV12-3 or TRBV12-4 to TRBJ2-4; a weak D match, TRBD1 (6 bases). This CDR3 contains 15 residues.

Of note for this clonotype: One end of the junction does not line up with germline, which may come from a read error. The CDR3 is CASSQGYRDVPYNYQFF. The CDR3 DNA follows: TGCGCCAGCAGTCAAGGATACCGGGACGTGCCCTACAATTACCAGTTCTTC. The chain joins TRBV4-3 to TRBJ2-1, with D perhaps being TRBD1 or TRBD2 (5 bases each). This CDR3 region has 17 residues. Per germline, CDR1 LGHNA and CDR2 YSLEER.

The chain couples TRBV20-1 to TRBJ1-1, with D unclear. CDR3 size: 14 residues. V lost 4 bases and J lost 3, with 15 bases in between. Germline assignment: CDR1 DFQATT and CDR2 SNEGSKA (reference sequence). CDR3 protein: CSATPAPDDTEAFF. The CDR3 DNA follows: TGCAGTGCTACCCCAGCGCCGGACGACACTGAAGCTTTCTTT.

This clonotype was counted once. The chain employs TRBV11-2 and TRBJ2-3, with 9 bases fitting TRBD2. CDR1 SGHAT and CDR2 FQNNGV come from the germline V gene. This CDR3 has 17 amino acids. The CDR3 protein is CVSSLGPLAGCTHTQYF. The CDR3 nucleotides read TGTGTCAGTAGCTTAGGTCCCCTAGCGGGGTGCACCCATACGCAGTATTTT.

A word on this clonotype: A read error is likely, as this CDR3 ends without the conserved phenylalanine or tryptophan. The chain links TRBV6-1 to TRBJ2-1, with D perhaps TRBD2 (6 bases). Germline V gene sequence: CDR1 MNHNS, CDR2 SASEGT. The CDR3 covers 16 residues. CDR3 coding DNA: TGTGCAAGCAGCGCAGAAGCGGGCTTCTCCTACAATGAGCAGTTCTAC. This codes for CASSAEAGFSYNEQFY.

Points on this clonotype: At one of its ends the junction is not consistent with the germline gene, which may arise from a read error. J is TRBJ1-1 and V is TRBV6-6, with TRBD1 as a possible D gene (5 bases). The CDR3 is 17 residues long. Per germline, CDR1 MNHNY and CDR2 SVGAGI (reference sequence). The CDR3 sequence is CASIYSMGGGLGTEAFF. The CDR3 nucleotides read TGTGCCAGCATTTACTCGATGGGTGGGGGGTTAGGCACTGAAGCTTTCTTT.